This record looks at one TCR beta chain sequence and its context. Assay: immunoSEQ multiplex PCR; the TCRdb copy retains only in-frame clones and omits some. This sample has about 120,000 clones, with roughly four fifths found just once. The sample belongs to a study of blood T cell repertoires in COVID-19. Trimming took off 5 bases at V and 2 bases at J, with 10 bases between the two ends. This CDR3 has 15 residues. Germline V gene data show CDR1 as MDHEN and CDR2 as SYDVKM. The sequence was collected from a man between 70 and 80 years old with acute or convalescent COVID-19. What was sequenced was peripheral blood. The V gene is TRBV28, the J gene TRBJ2-6, with D perhaps TRBD1 (5 bases). The CDR3 loop reads CASSGQGAGANVLTF. For the CDR3, the DNA is TGTGCCAGCAGTGGCCAGGGTGCTGGGGCCAACGTCCTGACTTTC.